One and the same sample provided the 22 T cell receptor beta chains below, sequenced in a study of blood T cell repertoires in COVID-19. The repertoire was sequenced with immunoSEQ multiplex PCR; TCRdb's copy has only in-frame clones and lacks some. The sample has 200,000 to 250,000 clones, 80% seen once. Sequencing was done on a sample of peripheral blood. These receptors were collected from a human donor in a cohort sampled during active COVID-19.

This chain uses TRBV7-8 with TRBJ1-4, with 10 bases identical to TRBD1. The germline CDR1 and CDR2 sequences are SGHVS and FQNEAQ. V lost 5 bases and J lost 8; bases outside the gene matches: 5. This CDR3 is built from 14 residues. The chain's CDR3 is CASSRGTGDEKLFF. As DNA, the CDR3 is TGTGCCAGCAGCCGAGGGACAGGGGACGAAAAACTGTTTTTT. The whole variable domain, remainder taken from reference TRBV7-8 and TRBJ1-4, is GAGVSQSPRYKVAKRGQDVALRCDPISGHVSLFWYQQALGQGPEFLTYFQNEAQLDKSGLPSDRFFAERPEGSVSTLKIQRTQQEDSAVYLCASSRGTGDEKLFFGSGTQLSVL.

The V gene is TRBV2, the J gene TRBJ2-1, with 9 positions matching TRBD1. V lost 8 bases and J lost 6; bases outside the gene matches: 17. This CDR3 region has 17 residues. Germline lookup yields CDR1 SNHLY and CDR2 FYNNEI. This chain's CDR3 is CASGWDRDRPMGNEQFF. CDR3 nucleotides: TGTGCCAGCGGATGGGACAGGGACCGACCGATGGGCAATGAGCAGTTCTTC.

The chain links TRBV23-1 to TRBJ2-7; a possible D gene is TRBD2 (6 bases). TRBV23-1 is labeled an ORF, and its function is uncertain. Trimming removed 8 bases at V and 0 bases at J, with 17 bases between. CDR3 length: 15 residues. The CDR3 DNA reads TGCGCCAGCGCACAACAGGACTATAGCTCCTACGAGCAGTACTTC. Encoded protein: CASAQQDYSSYEQYF.

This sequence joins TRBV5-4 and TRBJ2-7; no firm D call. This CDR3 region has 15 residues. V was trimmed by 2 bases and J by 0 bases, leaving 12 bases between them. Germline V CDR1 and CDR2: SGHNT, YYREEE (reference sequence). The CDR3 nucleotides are TGTGCCAGCAGCTTCCGCGGAAGGAGCTCCTACGAGCAGTACTTC. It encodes CASSFRGRSSYEQYF. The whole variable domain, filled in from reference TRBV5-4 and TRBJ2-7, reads ETGVTQSPTHLIKTRGQQVTLRCSSQSGHNTVSWYQQALGQGPQFIFQYYREEENGRGNFPPRFSGLQFPNYSSELNVNALELDDSALYLCASSFRGRSSYEQYFGPGTRLTVT.

In DNA form, the CDR3 reads TGTGCCAGCAGCTTGGAAGGACAGGGAAGTGACATTCAGTACTTC. It codes for CASSLEGQGSDIQYF. The chain combines TRBV5-5 with TRBJ2-4, with 8 nucleotides matching TRBD1. J gave up 8 bases and V 0 bases, and 7 bases lay outside the gene matches. Germline V gene sequence: CDR1 SGHKS, CDR2 YYEKEE (reference sequence). This CDR3 is 15 amino acids long.

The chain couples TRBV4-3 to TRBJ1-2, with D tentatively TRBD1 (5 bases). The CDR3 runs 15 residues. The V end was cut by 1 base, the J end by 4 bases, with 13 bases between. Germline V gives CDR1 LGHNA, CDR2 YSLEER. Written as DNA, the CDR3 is TGCGCCAGCAGCCAAGGGGGAAGGGGCGGCTATGGCTACACCTTC. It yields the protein CASSQGGRGGYGYTF.

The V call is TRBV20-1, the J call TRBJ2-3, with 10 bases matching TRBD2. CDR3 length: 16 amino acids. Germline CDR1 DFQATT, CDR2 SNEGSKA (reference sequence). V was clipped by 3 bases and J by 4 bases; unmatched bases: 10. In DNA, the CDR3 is TGCAGTGCTAGTGGGGGCGCTAGCGGGAGTTCAGATACGCAGTATTTT. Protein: CSASGGASGSSDTQYF.

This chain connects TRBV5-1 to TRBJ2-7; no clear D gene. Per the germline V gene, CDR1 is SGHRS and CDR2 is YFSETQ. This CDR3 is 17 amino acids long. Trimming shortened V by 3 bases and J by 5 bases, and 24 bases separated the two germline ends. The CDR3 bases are TGCGCCAGCAGCTCGTTCAGTTCTGAGACTGCACCCCACGAGCAGTACTTC. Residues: CASSSFSSETAPHEQYF.

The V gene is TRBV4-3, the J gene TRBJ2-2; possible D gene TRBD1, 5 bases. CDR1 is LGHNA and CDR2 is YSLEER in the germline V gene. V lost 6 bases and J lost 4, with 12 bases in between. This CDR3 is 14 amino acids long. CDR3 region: CASRVDSRTGELFF. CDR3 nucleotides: TGCGCCAGCAGGGTTGACAGCCGCACCGGGGAGCTGTTTTTT.

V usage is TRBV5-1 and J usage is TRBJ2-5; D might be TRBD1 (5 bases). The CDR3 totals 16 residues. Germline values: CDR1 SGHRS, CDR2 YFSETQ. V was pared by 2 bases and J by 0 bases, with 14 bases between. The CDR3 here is CASSLSTGDYQETQYF. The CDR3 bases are TGCGCCAGCAGCTTAAGCACAGGCGATTACCAAGAGACCCAGTACTTC.

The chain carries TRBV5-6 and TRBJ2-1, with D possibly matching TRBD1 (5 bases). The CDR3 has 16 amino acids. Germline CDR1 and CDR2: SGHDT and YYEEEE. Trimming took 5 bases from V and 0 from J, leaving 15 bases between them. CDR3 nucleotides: TGTGCCAGCAGTCCTTGGGGCAGTCACTCCTACAATGAGCAGTTCTTC. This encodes CASSPWGSHSYNEQFF. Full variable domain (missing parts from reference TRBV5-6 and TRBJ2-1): DAGVTQSPTHLIKTRGQQVTLRCSPKSGHDTVSWYQQALGQGPQFIFQYYEEEERQRGNFPDRFSGHQFPNYSSELNVNALLLGDSALYLCASSPWGSHSYNEQFFGPGTRLTVL.

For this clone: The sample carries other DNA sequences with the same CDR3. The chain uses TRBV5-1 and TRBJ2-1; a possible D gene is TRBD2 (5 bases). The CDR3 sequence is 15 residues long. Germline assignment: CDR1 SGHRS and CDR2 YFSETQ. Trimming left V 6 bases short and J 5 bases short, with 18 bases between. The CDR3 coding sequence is TGCGCCAGCACCCCCGGGATTGGGTCCCACAATGAGCAGTTCTTC. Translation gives CASTPGIGSHNEQFF.

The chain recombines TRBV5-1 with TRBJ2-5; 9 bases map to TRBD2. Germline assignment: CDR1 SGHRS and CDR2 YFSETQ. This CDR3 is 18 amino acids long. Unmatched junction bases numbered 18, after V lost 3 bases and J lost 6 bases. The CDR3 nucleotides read TGCGCCAGCAGCTCGGTCCCTCTAGCGGGGTTGGAGGTCCAGACCCAGTACTTC. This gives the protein CASSSVPLAGLEVQTQYF.

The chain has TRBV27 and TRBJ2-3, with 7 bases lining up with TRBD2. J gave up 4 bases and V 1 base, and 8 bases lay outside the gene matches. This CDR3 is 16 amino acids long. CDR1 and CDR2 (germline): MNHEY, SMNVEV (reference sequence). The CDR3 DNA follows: TGTGCCAGCAGTTTATATGGGGGAGGGGAGGCAGATACGCAGTATTTT. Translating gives CASSLYGGGEADTQYF.

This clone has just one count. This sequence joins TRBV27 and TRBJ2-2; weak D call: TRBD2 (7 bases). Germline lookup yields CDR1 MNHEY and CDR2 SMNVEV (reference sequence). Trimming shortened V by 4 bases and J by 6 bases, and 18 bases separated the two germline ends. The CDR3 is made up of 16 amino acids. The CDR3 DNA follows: TGTGCCAGCAGTTCCCCTCGGGGGAGGGGGGCCGGGGAGCTGTTTTTT. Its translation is CASSSPRGRGAGELFF.

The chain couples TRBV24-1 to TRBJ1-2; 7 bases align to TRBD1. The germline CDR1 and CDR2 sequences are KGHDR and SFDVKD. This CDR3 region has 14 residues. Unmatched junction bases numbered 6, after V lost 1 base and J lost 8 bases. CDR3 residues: CATSDFRQGGGYTF. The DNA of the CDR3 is TGTGCCACCAGTGATTTCCGACAGGGCGGAGGCTACACCTTC.

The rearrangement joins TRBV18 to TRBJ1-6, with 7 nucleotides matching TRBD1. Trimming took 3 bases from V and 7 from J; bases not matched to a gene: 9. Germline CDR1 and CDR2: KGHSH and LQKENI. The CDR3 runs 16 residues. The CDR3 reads CASSPDDRVYNSPLHF. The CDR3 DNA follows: TGTGCCAGCTCACCCGACGACAGGGTCTACAATTCACCCCTCCACTTT.

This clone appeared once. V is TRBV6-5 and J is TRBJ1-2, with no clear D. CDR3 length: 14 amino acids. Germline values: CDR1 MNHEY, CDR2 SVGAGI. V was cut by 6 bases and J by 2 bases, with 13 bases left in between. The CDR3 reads CASSEGLGNYGYTF. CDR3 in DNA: TGTGCCAGCAGCGAGGGCCTAGGGAACTATGGCTACACCTTC.

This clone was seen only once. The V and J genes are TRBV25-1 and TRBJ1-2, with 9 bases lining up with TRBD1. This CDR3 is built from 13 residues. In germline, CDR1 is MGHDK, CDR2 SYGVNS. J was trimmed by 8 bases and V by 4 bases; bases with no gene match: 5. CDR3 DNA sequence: TGTGCCAGCAGTGTCCGGGACAGGGAGGGCTACACCTTC. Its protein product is CASSVRDREGYTF.

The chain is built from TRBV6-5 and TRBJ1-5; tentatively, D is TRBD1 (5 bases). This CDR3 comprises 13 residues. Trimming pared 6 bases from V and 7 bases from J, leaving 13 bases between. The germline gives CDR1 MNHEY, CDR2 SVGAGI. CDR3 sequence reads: CASSRWKGQPQHF. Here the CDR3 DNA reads TGTGCCAGCAGCCGCTGGAAGGGGCAGCCCCAGCATTTT.

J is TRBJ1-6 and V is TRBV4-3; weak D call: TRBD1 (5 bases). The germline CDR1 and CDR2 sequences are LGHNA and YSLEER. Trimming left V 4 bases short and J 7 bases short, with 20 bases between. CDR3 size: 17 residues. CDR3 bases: TGCGCCAGCAGCCTTAACAGACAGACGGCGGCGAATTCACCCCTCCACTTT. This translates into CASSLNRQTAANSPLHF.

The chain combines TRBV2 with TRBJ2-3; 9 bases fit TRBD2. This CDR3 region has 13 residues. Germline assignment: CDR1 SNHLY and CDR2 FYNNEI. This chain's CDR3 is CGGASGGTDTQYF. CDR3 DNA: TGTGGAGGGGCTAGCGGGGGCACAGATACGCAGTATTTT.